The 25 T cell receptor beta chains reported below all come from one sample, sequenced in a study of early T cells in non-severe SARS-CoV-2 infection. One entry per CDR3 protein results from TCRdb running MiXCR on the 5' RACE reads. This sample has some 30,000 distinct CDR3 sequences, with 5.3% found just once. What was sequenced was whole blood. The receptors were sampled from an adult who was a healthcare worker with PCR-confirmed SARS-CoV-2 infection or an uninfected control (not recorded which).

This clonotype was counted ten times or more. The CDR3, as DNA: TGTGCCAGCAGTGAAGCTCCCGGGAGCGGGGAGACCCAGTACTTC. It specifies CASSEAPGSGETQYF. The chain employs TRBV6-1 and TRBJ2-5, with D tentatively TRBD2 (6 bases). Between the trimmed V and J ends, which lost 0 bases and 5 bases, there was a span of 13 bases. The CDR3 extends over 15 amino acids. CDR1 and CDR2 from the germline V gene are MNHNS and SASEGT.

There are many counts of this clonotype. The chain recombines TRBV19 with TRBJ1-2; D unresolved. V was shortened by 6 bases and J by 4 bases, with 12 bases between the two germline ends. This CDR3 is built from 13 residues. CDR1 is LNHDA and CDR2 is SQIVND in the germline V gene (reference sequence). DNA of the CDR3: TGTGCCAGTAGGGAACATCAGCTCTATGGCTACACCTTC. It yields the protein CASREHQLYGYTF.

This clonotype was recorded at least ten times. The chain employs TRBV4-2 and TRBJ1-5; possibly TRBD1 for D (5 bases). Germline V gene lookup returns CDR1 LGHNA and CDR2 YNFKEQ. V lost 0 bases to trimming and J lost 7 bases, with 16 bases between them. CDR3 length: 16 amino acids. Here the CDR3 DNA reads TGTGCCAGCAGCCAAGAATTGGCCTCAGGGAACCAGCCCCAGCATTTT. It yields the protein CASSQELASGNQPQHF.

In this sample, this clonotype turned up many times. The chain links TRBV5-4 to TRBJ1-5; the D gene is possibly TRBD1 (5 bases). CDR1 is SGHNT and CDR2 is YYREEE in the germline V gene (reference sequence). The CDR3 is 13 amino acids. V lost 4 bases and J 4 bases, leaving 9 bases between the germline ends. The CDR3 sequence is CASSVGVNQPQHF. Written as DNA, the CDR3 is TGTGCCAGCAGCGTGGGGGTTAATCAGCCCCAGCATTTT.

This clonotype appeared a few times. The rearrangement uses TRBV29-1 and TRBJ2-3; maybe TRBD2 (6 bases). This CDR3 has 13 residues. V lost 3 bases and J lost 0, with 7 bases in between. From germline, CDR1 is SQVTM and CDR2 ANQGSEA. CDR3 loop: CSVEAGSTDTQYF. CDR3 bases: TGCAGCGTTGAGGCGGGAAGCACAGATACGCAGTATTTT.

The table lists this clonotype with many counts. The rearrangement joins TRBV20-1 to TRBJ1-1; possibly TRBD1 for D (6 bases). CDR1 and CDR2 from the germline V gene are DFQATT and SNEGSKA (reference sequence). The CDR3 consists of 13 residues. Trimming left V 6 bases short and J 1 base short, with 12 bases between. The CDR3 reads CSAGGGPNTEAFF. In DNA, the CDR3 is TGCAGTGCAGGGGGGGGACCGAACACTGAAGCTTTCTTT.

Many counts were recorded for this clonotype. V is TRBV5-1 and J is TRBJ2-7; D is unresolved. Germline CDR1 reads SGHRS; CDR2 reads YFSETQ. V lost 0 bases and J 4 bases, leaving 8 bases between the germline ends. CDR3 size: 13 residues. CDR3 loop: CASSLAAGYEQYF. The CDR3 DNA is TGCGCCAGCAGCTTGGCCGCCGGTTACGAGCAGTACTTC.

This clonotype appeared many times. This chain connects TRBV6-1 to TRBJ1-1; D gene uncertain. This CDR3 region has 12 residues. Germline-derived CDR1 and CDR2 are MNHNS and SASEGT. Trimming pared 4 bases from V and 8 bases from J, leaving 11 bases between. CDR3 nucleotide sequence: TGTGCCAGCAGTGCACGAACAGCGGAAGCTTTCTTT. This encodes CASSARTAEAFF.

This CDR3 is CASSPWAGDYEQYF. CDR3 DNA sequence: TGTGCCAGCAGCCCCTGGGCAGGGGACTACGAGCAGTACTTC. The gene calls are TRBV5-8 and TRBJ2-7; possibly TRBD1 for D (6 bases). CDR1 SGHTS and CDR2 YDEGEE come from the germline V gene. The CDR3 consists of 14 residues. V dropped 4 bases and J dropped 3 bases, with 14 bases sitting between them.

This clonotype was detected ten times or more. V and J are TRBV14 and TRBJ2-3; D is tentatively TRBD1 or TRBD2 (5 bases each). Trimming took off 4 bases at V and 5 bases at J, with 10 bases between the two ends. Germline V CDR1 and CDR2: SGHDN, FVKESK. The CDR3 has 13 residues. The CDR3 DNA follows: TGTGCCAGCAGCCCCCATGGGGGAGATACGCAGTATTTT. Translation: CASSPHGGDTQYF.

As for this clonotype: A read error may explain this, as a much larger clone is one base away. The J gene is TRBJ2-7, the V gene TRBV10-3; D may be TRBD2 (5 bases). Germline V gene lookup returns CDR1 ENHRY and CDR2 SYGVKD. The CDR3 contains 14 residues. In DNA form, the CDR3 reads TGTGCCCTCAGTGACGAGGAGGCGGATTACGAGCAGTACTTC. It yields the protein CALSDEEADYEQYF.

This clonotype was picked up many times. The chain carries TRBV7-2 and TRBJ2-3; 8 positions match TRBD1. Looked up from germline, CDR1 is SGHTA and CDR2 is FQGNSA. CDR3 size: 15 residues. V lost 2 bases, J lost 1 base, and 2 bases stayed unmatched. CDR3 coding DNA: TGTGCCAGCAGCTTAACGGGACAGGGCACAGATACGCAGTATTTT. Translation: CASSLTGQGTDTQYF.

At least ten counts were recorded for this clonotype. The chain recombines TRBV6-5 with TRBJ1-1; D call uncertain. The CDR3 consists of 15 residues. Germline-derived CDR1 and CDR2 are MNHEY and SVGAGI. V was trimmed by 6 bases and J by 4 bases, leaving 18 bases between them. CDR3 residues: CASSLINGGPTEAFF. The CDR3 DNA sequence: TGTGCCAGCAGCCTCATTAACGGAGGGCCCACTGAAGCTTTCTTT.

In its sample, this clonotype was seen many times. CDR3 sequence (DNA): TGTGCCAGCAGCCCGACAGGGGAAGAGACCCAGTACTTC. Translated: CASSPTGEETQYF. V gene TRBV7-9 combines with J gene TRBJ2-5; 8 bases fit TRBD1. The junction had 2 bases not matched to a gene; V was cut back by 5 bases and J by 3 bases. This CDR3 is 13 amino acids long. Per germline, CDR1 SEHNR and CDR2 FQNEAQ (reference sequence).

The CDR3 DNA reads as TGCAGCGCCAAGCGGGAGTCATACGAGCAGTACTTC. Residues: CSAKRESYEQYF. The gene calls are TRBV29-1 and TRBJ2-7; 8 nucleotides line up with TRBD2. CDR1 is SQVTM and CDR2 is ANQGSEA in the germline V gene. The CDR3 consists of 12 residues. V trimming: 7 bases; J trimming: 4 bases; junction bases outside the gene matches: 6.

This clonotype was counted at least ten times. The chain couples TRBV24-1 to TRBJ1-1, with D uncertain. From germline, CDR1 is KGHDR and CDR2 SFDVKD. V was trimmed by 7 bases and J by 7 bases, leaving 27 bases between them. The CDR3 consists of 17 residues. As DNA, the CDR3 is TGTGCCACCAGCCTTATGACGGACGGCGTCAGCGGTGTTGAAGCTTTCTTT. The encoded protein is CATSLMTDGVSGVEAFF.

A note on this clonotype: The germline gene is not matched at one end of the junction; a read error may be the cause. This chain joins TRBV6-6 and TRBJ2-3; 7 positions agree with TRBD1. Per the germline V gene, CDR1 is MNHNY and CDR2 is SVGAGI (reference sequence). The CDR3 covers 16 residues. This CDR3 reads CASSYLQGMQADTRYF. Written as DNA, the CDR3 is TGTGCCAGCAGTTACCTACAGGGGATGCAGGCAGATACGCGGTATTTT.

Relative to its sample, this clonotype is medium-sized. The chain has TRBV4-1 and TRBJ1-2; D not certain. The CDR3 is made up of 15 amino acids. CDR1 is MGHRA, CDR2 YSYEKL, per germline. V lost 0 bases to trimming and J lost 6 bases, with 14 bases between them. DNA for the CDR3: TGCGCCAGCAGCCAAGATAGTCGGAGAGGGCATGGCTACACCTTC. Translated: CASSQDSRRGHGYTF.

The J gene is TRBJ2-3, the V gene TRBV6-4, with TRBD2 as a possible D gene (6 bases). This CDR3 is 13 amino acids long. The germline V gene has CDR1 MRHNA and CDR2 SNTAGT. The V and J ends lost 4 bases and 2 bases respectively, with 7 bases between them. The CDR3 reads CASSAGDTDTQYF. The CDR3 DNA is TGTGCCAGCAGTGCGGGAGACACAGATACGCAGTATTTT.

The table lists this clonotype with a few counts. The chain joins TRBV28 to TRBJ2-1; 7 nucleotides line up with TRBD2. With V trimmed by 8 bases and J by 9 bases, 16 bases remained unmatched. The germline V gene has CDR1 MDHEN and CDR2 SYDVKM. The CDR3 loop spans 15 amino acids. The CDR3 DNA reads as TGTGCCAGCTCTCGAGGGGACTACGCCATTGGTGAGCAGTTCTTC. Residues: CASSRGDYAIGEQFF.

This clonotype was seen at least ten times. The chain recombines TRBV5-1 with TRBJ1-4; D possibly corresponds to TRBD1 (5 bases). This CDR3 region has 16 residues. Per germline, CDR1 SGHRS and CDR2 YFSETQ. V was pared by 0 bases and J by 3 bases, with 12 bases between. CDR3 in amino acids: CASSLGTTDSNEKLFF. The CDR3 DNA reads as TGCGCCAGCAGCTTGGGAACGACAGACTCTAATGAAAAACTGTTTTTT.

The chain links TRBV12-5 to TRBJ2-7, with 9 bases aligning to TRBD1. The germline CDR1 and CDR2 sequences are LGHNT and FRNRAP. The CDR3 spans 17 residues. V shed 2 bases and J 3 bases; nucleotides not matched to a gene: 11. The CDR3 sequence: CASGLPRRDRAVYEQYF. The CDR3, as DNA: TGTGCTAGTGGTTTGCCACGCCGGGACAGGGCGGTCTACGAGCAGTACTTC. Variable domain in full (rest from reference TRBV12-5 and TRBJ2-7): DARVTQTPRHKVTEMGQEVTMRCQPILGHNTVFWYRQTMMQGLELLAYFRNRAPLDDSGMPKDRFSAEMPDATLATLKIQPSEPRDSAVYFCASGLPRRDRAVYEQYFGPGTRLTVT.

The sample holds many counts of this clonotype. This chain joins TRBV29-1 and TRBJ2-1; D perhaps matches TRBD2 (6 bases). This CDR3 region has 12 residues. Germline V lookup: CDR1 SQVTM, CDR2 ANQGSEA. Trimming left V 6 bases short and J 3 bases short, with 9 bases between. The CDR3 protein is CSVGTDYNEQFF. In DNA, the CDR3 is TGCAGCGTCGGGACTGACTACAATGAGCAGTTCTTC.

This clonotype was seen at least ten times. The chain uses TRBV7-9 and TRBJ2-3, with 12 bases fitting TRBD2. Losses at the gene ends were 5 bases for V and 4 bases for J; bases not matched to a gene: 7. CDR1 and CDR2 from the germline V gene are SEHNR and FQNEAQ (reference sequence). The CDR3 runs 16 residues. The CDR3 is CASSRVLAGGADTQYF. For the CDR3, the DNA is TGTGCCAGCAGCCGAGTCCTAGCGGGAGGGGCAGATACGCAGTATTTT.

This clonotype was observed at least ten times. The rearrangement links TRBV5-1 to TRBJ2-7; no definite D call. V shed 0 bases and J shed 2 bases, with 12 bases lying between them. The length of the CDR3 is 15 residues. Germline CDR1 reads SGHRS; CDR2 reads YFSETQ. CDR3 sequence (DNA): TGCGCCAGCAGCTTGGTACAGTCCGAAGCCTACGAGCAGTACTTC. Amino acids: CASSLVQSEAYEQYF.